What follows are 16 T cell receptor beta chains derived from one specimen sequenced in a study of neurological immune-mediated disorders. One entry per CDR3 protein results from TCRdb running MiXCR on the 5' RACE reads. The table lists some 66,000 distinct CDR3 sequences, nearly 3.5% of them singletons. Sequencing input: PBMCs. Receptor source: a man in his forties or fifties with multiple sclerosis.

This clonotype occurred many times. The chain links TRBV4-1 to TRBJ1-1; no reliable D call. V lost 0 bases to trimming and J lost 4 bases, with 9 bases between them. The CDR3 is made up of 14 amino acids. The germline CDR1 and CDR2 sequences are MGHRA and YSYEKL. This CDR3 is CASSQDPDFTEAFF. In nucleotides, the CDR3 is TGCGCCAGCAGCCAAGACCCGGATTTCACTGAAGCTTTCTTT.

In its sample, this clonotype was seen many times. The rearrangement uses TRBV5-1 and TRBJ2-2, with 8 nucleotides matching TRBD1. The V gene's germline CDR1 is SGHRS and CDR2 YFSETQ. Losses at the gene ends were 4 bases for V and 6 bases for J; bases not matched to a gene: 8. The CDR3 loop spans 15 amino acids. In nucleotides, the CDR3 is TGCGCCAGCAGCAGCCCGACAGGGGTGGCCGGGGAGCTGTTTTTT. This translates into CASSSPTGVAGELFF.

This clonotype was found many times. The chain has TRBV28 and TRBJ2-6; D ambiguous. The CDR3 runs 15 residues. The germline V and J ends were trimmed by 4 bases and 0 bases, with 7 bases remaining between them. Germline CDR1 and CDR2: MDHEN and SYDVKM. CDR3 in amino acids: CASSSIASGANVLTF. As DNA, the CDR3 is TGTGCCAGCAGTTCCATCGCCTCTGGGGCCAACGTCCTGACTTTC.

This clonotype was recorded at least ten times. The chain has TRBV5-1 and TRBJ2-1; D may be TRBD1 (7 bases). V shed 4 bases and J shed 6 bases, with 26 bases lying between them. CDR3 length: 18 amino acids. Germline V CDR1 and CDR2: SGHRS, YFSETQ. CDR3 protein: CASSIGTVTGGGANEQFF. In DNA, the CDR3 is TGCGCCAGCAGCATTGGGACAGTCACCGGCGGAGGGGCCAATGAGCAGTTCTTC.

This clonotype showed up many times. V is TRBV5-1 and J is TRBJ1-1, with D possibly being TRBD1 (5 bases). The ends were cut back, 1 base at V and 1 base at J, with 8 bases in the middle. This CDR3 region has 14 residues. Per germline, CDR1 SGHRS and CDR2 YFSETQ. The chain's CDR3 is CASSLNRKNTEAFF. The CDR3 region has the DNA TGCGCCAGCAGCTTGAACAGGAAGAACACTGAAGCTTTCTTT.

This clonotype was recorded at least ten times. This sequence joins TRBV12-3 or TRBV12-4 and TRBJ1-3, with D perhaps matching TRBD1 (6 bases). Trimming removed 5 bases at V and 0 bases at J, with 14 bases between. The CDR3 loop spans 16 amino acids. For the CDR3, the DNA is TGTGCCAGCAGTCCCGGACAGTTTCACTCTGGAAACACCATATATTTT. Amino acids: CASSPGQFHSGNTIYF.

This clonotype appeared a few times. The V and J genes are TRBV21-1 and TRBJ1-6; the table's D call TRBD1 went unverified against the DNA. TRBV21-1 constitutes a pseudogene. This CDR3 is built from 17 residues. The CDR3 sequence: CASPKRGSGDYNSTLNF. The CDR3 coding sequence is TGTGCCAGCCCCAAGCGAGGTTCCGGGGATTATAATTCAACCCTCAACTTT.

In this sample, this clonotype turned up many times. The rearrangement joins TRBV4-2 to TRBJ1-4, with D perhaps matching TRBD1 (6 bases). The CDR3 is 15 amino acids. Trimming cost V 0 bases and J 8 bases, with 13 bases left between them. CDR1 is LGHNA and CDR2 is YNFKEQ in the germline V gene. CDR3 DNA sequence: TGTGCCAGCAGCCAAGACCAACAGGGTTTCGAAAAACTGTTTTTT. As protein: CASSQDQQGFEKLFF.

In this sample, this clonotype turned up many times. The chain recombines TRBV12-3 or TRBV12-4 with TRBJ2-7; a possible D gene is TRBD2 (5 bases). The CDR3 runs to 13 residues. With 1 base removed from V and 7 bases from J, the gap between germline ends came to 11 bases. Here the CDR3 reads CASSLGGREEQYF. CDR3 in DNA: TGTGCCAGCAGTTTAGGAGGTCGGGAAGAGCAGTACTTC.

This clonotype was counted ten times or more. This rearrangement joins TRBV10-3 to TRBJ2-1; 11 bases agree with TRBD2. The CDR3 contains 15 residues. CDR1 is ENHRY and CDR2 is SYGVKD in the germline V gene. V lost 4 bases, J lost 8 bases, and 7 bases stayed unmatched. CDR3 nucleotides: TGTGCCATCAGTGCGGGACTAGCGGAGTATGATGAGCAGTTCTTC. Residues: CAISAGLAEYDEQFF.

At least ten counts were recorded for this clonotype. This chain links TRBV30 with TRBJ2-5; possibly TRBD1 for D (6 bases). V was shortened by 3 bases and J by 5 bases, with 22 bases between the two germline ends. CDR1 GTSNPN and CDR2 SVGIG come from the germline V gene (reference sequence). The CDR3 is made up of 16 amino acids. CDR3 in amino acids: CAWSATRGHRSETQYF. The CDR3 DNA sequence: TGTGCCTGGAGCGCCACCCGGGGACACCGTAGTGAGACCCAGTACTTC.

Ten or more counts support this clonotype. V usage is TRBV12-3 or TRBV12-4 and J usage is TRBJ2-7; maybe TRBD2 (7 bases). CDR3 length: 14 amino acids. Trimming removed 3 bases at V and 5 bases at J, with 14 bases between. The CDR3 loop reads CASSFWGGGNEQYF. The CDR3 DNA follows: TGTGCCAGCAGTTTTTGGGGAGGGGGAAACGAGCAGTACTTC.

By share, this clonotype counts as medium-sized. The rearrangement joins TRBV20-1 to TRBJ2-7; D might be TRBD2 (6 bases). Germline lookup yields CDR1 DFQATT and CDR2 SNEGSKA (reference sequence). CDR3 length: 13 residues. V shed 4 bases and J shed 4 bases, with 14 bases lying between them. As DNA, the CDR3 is TGCAGTGCTAACAAGCGGGCCGGTTACGAGCAGTACTTC. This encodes CSANKRAGYEQYF.

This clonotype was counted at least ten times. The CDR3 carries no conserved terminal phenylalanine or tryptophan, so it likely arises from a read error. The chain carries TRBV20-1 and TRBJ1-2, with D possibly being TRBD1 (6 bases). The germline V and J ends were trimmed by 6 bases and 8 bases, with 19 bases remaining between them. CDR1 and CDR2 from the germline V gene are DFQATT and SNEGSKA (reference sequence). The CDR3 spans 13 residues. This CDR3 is CSALGGADRGYTN. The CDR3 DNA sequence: TGCAGTGCCCTCGGGGGGGCGGATCGCGGCTACACCAAC.

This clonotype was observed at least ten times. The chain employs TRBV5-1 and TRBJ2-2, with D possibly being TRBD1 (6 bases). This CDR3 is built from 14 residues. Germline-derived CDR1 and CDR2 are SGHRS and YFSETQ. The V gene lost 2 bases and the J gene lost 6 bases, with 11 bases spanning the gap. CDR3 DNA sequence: TGCGCCAGCAGCTTATCAGGGGACGCCGGGGAGCTGTTTTTT. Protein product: CASSLSGDAGELFF.

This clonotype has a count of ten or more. The CDR3 region is CSVENPSNEQFF. The CDR3 DNA reads as TGCAGCGTTGAAAACCCGTCCAATGAGCAGTTCTTC. V is TRBV29-1 and J is TRBJ2-1; no clear D. Germline-derived CDR1 and CDR2 are SQVTM and ANQGSEA. V was pared by 2 bases and J by 6 bases, with 8 bases between. The CDR3 is made up of 12 amino acids.